One sample yielded the 17 T cell receptor beta chains listed below, sequenced in a study of blood T cell repertoires in COVID-19. Clones were sequenced by immunoSEQ multiplex PCR, and TCRdb holds only the in-frame ones, with some missing. The sample records about 87,000 clones, 65% to 90% being singletons. Sequencing was performed on peripheral blood. All receptors come from a woman of 80 years or more with active or convalescent COVID-19.

J is TRBJ1-1 and V is TRBV27; D not certain. The CDR3 contains 13 residues. The germline V gene encodes CDR1 MNHEY and CDR2 SMNVEV (reference sequence). The germline V and J ends were trimmed by 6 bases and 4 bases, with 12 bases remaining between them. CDR3 amino acids: CASRLRSFTEAFF. CDR3 coding DNA: TGTGCCAGCAGGCTACGATCTTTCACTGAAGCTTTCTTT.

This sequence joins TRBV7-3 and TRBJ2-2; D is unresolved. V was pared by 6 bases and J by 6 bases, with 14 bases between. The CDR3 is 14 amino acids. The V gene's germline CDR1 is SGHTA and CDR2 FQGTGA. The CDR3 sequence: CASSPSRTSGELFF. The DNA for the CDR3 is TGTGCCAGCAGTCCCTCTAGAACCTCCGGGGAGCTGTTTTTT.

The chain combines TRBV19 with TRBJ2-2; the D gene is possibly TRBD1 (6 bases). Between the trimmed V and J ends, which lost 3 bases and 5 bases, there was a span of 22 bases. Germline lookup yields CDR1 LNHDA and CDR2 SQIVND (reference sequence). The CDR3 is made up of 18 amino acids. For the CDR3, the DNA is TGTGCCAGTAGTATTGTGTCCTACCAGGGGATTGGGACCGGGGAGCTGTTTTTT. Translated: CASSIVSYQGIGTGELFF.

This clone was recorded once. V and J are TRBV21-1 and TRBJ2-7; TRBD2, the D gene given by the table, was not confirmed from the DNA. TRBV21-1 is a pseudogene segment. The CDR3 length is 21 residues. CDR3 loop: CASSKGRPPRETITKTYEQYF. DNA of the CDR3: TGTGCCAGCAGCAAGGGTCGGCCTCCAAGGGAGACTATTACGAAAACCTACGAGCAGTACTTC.

In its sample, this clone was seen a few times. The V and J genes are TRBV7-8 and TRBJ2-1; D unresolved. Germline lookup yields CDR1 SGHVS and CDR2 FQNEAQ. CDR3 length: 13 residues. Trimming shortened V by 3 bases and J by 4 bases, and 7 bases separated the two germline ends. As DNA, the CDR3 is TGTGCCAGCAGCTTGAACAGTTACAATGAGCAGTTCTTC. The encoded protein is CASSLNSYNEQFF.

This clone was observed a handful of times. The chain joins TRBV6-2 or TRBV6-3 to TRBJ2-1; 16 bases fit TRBD2. CDR1 MNHEY and CDR2 SVGEGT come from the germline V gene. CDR3 length equals 16 residues. The V and J ends lost 6 bases and 7 bases, in that order; junction bases with no gene match: 6. CDR3 region: CASSSGTSGGGNEQFF. Here the CDR3 DNA reads TGTGCCAGCAGCTCCGGGACTAGCGGGGGGGGTAATGAGCAGTTCTTC.

The chain combines TRBV12-3 or TRBV12-4 with TRBJ2-2; possibly TRBD2 for D (5 bases). V was trimmed by 7 bases and J by 7 bases, leaving 13 bases between them. CDR3 length: 13 residues. The CDR3 DNA follows: TGTGCCAGCACCAGGATCGGGAACGGGGAGCTGTTTTTT. This sequence encodes CASTRIGNGELFF.

The V gene is TRBV7-9, the J gene TRBJ1-2; weak D call: TRBD1 (5 bases). V lost 5 bases and J lost 7, with 23 bases in between. The CDR3 has 16 residues. Germline CDR1 is SEHNR and CDR2 is FQNEAQ (reference sequence). The CDR3 reads CASSPSPGEYASGYTF. DNA of the CDR3: TGTGCCAGCAGCCCCTCCCCGGGGGAGTATGCCTCTGGCTACACCTTC.

V gene TRBV7-8 combines with J gene TRBJ1-1; D unclear. Germline V lookup: CDR1 SGHVS, CDR2 FQNEAQ. With 0 bases removed from V and 11 bases from J, the gap between germline ends came to 13 bases. CDR3 size: 13 residues. The CDR3 reads CASSLALESSAFF. The CDR3 region has the DNA TGTGCCAGCAGCTTAGCTTTAGAATCCTCGGCTTTCTTT.

J is TRBJ1-3 and V is TRBV19, with 8 bases lining up with TRBD1. V shed 4 bases, J shed 0 bases, and the junction held 2 bases outside the gene matches. The CDR3 is 15 residues long. Germline CDR1 is LNHDA and CDR2 is SQIVND (reference sequence). CDR3 nucleotides: TGTGCCAGTAGTAAACAGGGGGTCTCTGGAAACACCATATATTTT. This translates into CASSKQGVSGNTIYF.

The rearrangement links TRBV5-5 to TRBJ2-4; 13 bases agree with TRBD2. Trimming at V came to 0 bases and at J to 16 bases, leaving 13 bases not matched to a gene. In germline, CDR1 is SGHKS, CDR2 YYEKEE (reference sequence). CDR3 length: 16 residues. The CDR3 reads CASSLGARVGLAGVYF. The CDR3 nucleotides read TGTGCCAGCAGCTTGGGGGCAAGGGTTGGACTAGCGGGAGTTTACTTC.

The J gene is TRBJ1-1, the V gene TRBV5-4; 7 nucleotides match TRBD1. J gave up 2 bases and V 4 bases, and 8 bases lay outside the gene matches. The CDR3 extends over 15 amino acids. The V gene's germline CDR1 is SGHNT and CDR2 YYREEE (reference sequence). CDR3 loop: CASSGNRGTNTEAFF. CDR3 nucleotides: TGTGCCAGCAGCGGCAACAGGGGAACCAACACTGAAGCTTTCTTT. Together with reference TRBV5-4 and TRBJ1-1, the CDR3 gives the full variable domain: ETGVTQSPTHLIKTRGQQVTLRCSSQSGHNTVSWYQQALGQGPQFIFQYYREEENGRGNFPPRFSGLQFPNYSSELNVNALELDDSALYLCASSGNRGTNTEAFFGQGTRLTVV.

The chain carries TRBV7-2 and TRBJ2-1, with TRBD2 identical over 9 bases. The germline CDR1 and CDR2 sequences are SGHTA and FQGNSA. CDR3 size: 16 residues. V shed 3 bases and J 0 bases; nucleotides not matched to a gene: 3. For the CDR3, the DNA is TGTGCCAGCAGCTTCCTAGCGGGAAGCTCCTACAATGAGCAGTTCTTC. Amino acids: CASSFLAGSSYNEQFF.

V is TRBV4-1 and J is TRBJ1-6, with 7 bases aligning to TRBD1. The CDR3 spans 15 residues. CDR1 is MGHRA, CDR2 YSYEKL, per germline. V shed 3 bases, J shed 7 bases, and the junction held 6 bases outside the gene matches. The CDR3 loop reads CASSQDGQVNSPLHF. As DNA, the CDR3 is TGCGCCAGCAGCCAGGATGGACAGGTCAATTCACCCCTCCACTTT.

Turning to this clone: One end of the junction does not line up with germline, which may come from a read error. The rearrangement joins TRBV27 to TRBJ1-1; 9 bases map to TRBD1. CDR1 is MNHEY and CDR2 is SMNVEV in the germline V gene (reference sequence). The CDR3 is 16 residues long. DNA of the CDR3: TGTGCCAGCAGCCGGGACAGGGCCCATAGGAACCCTGAAGCTTTCTTT. Amino acids: CASSRDRAHRNPEAFF.

V gene TRBV5-1 combines with J gene TRBJ1-2, with unresolved D. V was cut by 0 bases and J by 0 bases, with 6 bases left in between. This CDR3 has 14 residues. Germline V CDR1 and CDR2: SGHRS, YFSETQ. The CDR3, as DNA: TGCGCCAGCAGCTTGGCACAGTCTAACTATGGCTACACCTTC. This sequence encodes CASSLAQSNYGYTF.

The CDR3: CASSYYRGLYEQYF. For the CDR3, the DNA is TGTGCCAGCAGCTATTACAGAGGGCTTTACGAGCAGTACTTC. The gene calls are TRBV5-8 and TRBJ2-7; weak D call: TRBD2 (5 bases). The CDR3 extends over 14 amino acids. Germline V lookup: CDR1 SGHTS, CDR2 YDEGEE. Trimming took 3 bases from V and 4 from J, leaving 14 bases between them.